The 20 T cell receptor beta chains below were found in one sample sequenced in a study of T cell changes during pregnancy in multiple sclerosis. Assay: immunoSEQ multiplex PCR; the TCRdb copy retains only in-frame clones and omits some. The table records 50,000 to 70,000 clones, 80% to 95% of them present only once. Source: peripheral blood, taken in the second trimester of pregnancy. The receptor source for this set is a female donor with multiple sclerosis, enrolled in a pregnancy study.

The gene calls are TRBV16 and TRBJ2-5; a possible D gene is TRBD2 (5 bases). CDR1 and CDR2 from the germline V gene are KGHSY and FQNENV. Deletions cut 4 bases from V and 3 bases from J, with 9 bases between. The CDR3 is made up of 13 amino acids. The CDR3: CASSPLGEETQYF. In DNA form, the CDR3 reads TGTGCCAGCAGCCCCCTCGGGGAAGAGACCCAGTACTTC.

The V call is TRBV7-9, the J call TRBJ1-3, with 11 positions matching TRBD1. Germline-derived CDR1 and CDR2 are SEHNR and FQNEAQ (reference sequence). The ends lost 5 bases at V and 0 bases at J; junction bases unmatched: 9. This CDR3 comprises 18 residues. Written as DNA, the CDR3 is TGTGCCAGCAGCGATACCGGGACAGGGGGTTTCTCTGGAAACACCATATATTTT. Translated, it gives CASSDTGTGGFSGNTIYF.

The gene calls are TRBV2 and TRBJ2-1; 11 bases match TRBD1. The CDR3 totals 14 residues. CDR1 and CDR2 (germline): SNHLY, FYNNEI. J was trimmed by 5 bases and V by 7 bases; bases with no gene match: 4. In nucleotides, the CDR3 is TGTGCCAGCAACCGGGACAGGGGGAACAATGAGCAGTTCTTC. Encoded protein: CASNRDRGNNEQFF.

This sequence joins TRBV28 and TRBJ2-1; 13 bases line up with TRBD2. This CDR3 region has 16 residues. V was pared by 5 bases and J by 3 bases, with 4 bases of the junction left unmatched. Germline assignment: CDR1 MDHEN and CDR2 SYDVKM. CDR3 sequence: CASSPGLAGNYNEQFF. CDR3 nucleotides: TGTGCCAGCAGTCCGGGACTAGCGGGAAACTACAATGAGCAGTTCTTC. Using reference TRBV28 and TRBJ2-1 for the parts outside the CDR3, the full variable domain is DVKVTQSSRYLVKRTGEKVFLECVQDMDHENMFWYRQDPGLGLRLIYFSYDVKMKEKGDIPEGYSVSREKKERFSLILESASTNQTSMYLCASSPGLAGNYNEQFFGPGTRLTVL.

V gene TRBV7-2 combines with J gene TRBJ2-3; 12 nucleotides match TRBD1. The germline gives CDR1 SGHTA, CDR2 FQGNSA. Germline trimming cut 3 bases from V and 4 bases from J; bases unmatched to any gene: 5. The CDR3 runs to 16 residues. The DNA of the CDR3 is TGTGCCAGCAGCTTCCCAGGGACAGGGGGCGCAGATACGCAGTATTTT. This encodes CASSFPGTGGADTQYF.

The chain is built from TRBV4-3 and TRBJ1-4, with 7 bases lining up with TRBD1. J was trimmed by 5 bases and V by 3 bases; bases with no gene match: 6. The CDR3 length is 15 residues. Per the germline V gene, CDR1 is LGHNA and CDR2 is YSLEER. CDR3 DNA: TGCGCCAGCAGCCAGGGGGGACAGATAAATGAAAAACTGTTTTTT. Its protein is CASSQGGQINEKLFF.

This CDR3 is CASSVPGRGPDEQFF. The CDR3 DNA sequence: TGCGCCAGCAGTGTCCCCGGGAGAGGTCCGGATGAGCAGTTCTTC. V and J are TRBV10-2 and TRBJ2-1; a weak D match, TRBD2 (6 bases). CDR3 size: 15 residues. Germline lookup yields CDR1 WSHSY and CDR2 SAAADI. Between the trimmed V and J ends, which lost 4 bases and 8 bases, there was a span of 18 bases.

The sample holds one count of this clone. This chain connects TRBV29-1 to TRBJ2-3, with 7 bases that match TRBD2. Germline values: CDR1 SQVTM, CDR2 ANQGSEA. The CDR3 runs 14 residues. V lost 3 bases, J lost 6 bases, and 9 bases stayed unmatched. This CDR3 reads CSVEGGFGSDTQYF. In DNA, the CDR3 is TGCAGCGTTGAGGGGGGGTTCGGCTCCGATACGCAGTATTTT.

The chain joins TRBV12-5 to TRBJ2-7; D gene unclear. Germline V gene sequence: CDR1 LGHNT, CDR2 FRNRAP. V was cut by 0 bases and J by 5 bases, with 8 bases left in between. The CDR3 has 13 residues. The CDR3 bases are TGTGCTAGTGGTTTGGTACTGGTAAACGAGCAGTACTTC. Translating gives CASGLVLVNEQYF. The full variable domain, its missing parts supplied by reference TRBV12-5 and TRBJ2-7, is DARVTQTPRHKVTEMGQEVTMRCQPILGHNTVFWYRQTMMQGLELLAYFRNRAPLDDSGMPKDRFSAEMPDATLATLKIQPSEPRDSAVYFCASGLVLVNEQYFGPGTRLTVT.

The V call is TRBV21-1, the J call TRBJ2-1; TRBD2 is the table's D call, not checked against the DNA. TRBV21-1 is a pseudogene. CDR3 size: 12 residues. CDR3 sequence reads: CASSRASCEQFF. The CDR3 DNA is TGTGCCAGCAGCAGAGCTAGCTGTGAGCAGTTCTTC.

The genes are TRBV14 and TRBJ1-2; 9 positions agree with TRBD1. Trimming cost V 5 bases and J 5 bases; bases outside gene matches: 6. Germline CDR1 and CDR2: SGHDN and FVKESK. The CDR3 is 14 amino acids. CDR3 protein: CASSSLTGGYGYTF. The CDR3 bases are TGTGCCAGCAGCTCCCTGACAGGGGGATATGGCTACACCTTC.

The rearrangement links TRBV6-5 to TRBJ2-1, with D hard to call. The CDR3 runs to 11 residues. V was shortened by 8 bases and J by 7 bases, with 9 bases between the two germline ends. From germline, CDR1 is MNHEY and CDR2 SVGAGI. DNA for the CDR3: TGTGCCAGCCGGAGAGAAAATGAGCAGTTCTTC. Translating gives CASRRENEQFF.

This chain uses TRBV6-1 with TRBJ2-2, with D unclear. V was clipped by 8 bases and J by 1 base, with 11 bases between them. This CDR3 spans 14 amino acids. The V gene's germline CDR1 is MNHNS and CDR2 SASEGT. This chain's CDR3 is CASCLRRNTGELFF. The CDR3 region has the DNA TGTGCCAGCTGTCTCCGGAGGAACACCGGGGAGCTGTTTTTT.

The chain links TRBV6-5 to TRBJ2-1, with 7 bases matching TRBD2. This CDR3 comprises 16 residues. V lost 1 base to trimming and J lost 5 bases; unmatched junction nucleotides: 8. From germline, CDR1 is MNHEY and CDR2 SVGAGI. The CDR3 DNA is TGTGCCAGCAGTTACTACCGACTAGCTGGTAACAATGAGCAGTTCTTC. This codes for CASSYYRLAGNNEQFF.

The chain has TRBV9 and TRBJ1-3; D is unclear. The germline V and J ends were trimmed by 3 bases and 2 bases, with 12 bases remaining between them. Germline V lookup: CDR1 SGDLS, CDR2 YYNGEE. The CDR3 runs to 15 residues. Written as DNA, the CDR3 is TGTGCCAGCAGCGCCGACGGCAGGACTGGAAACACCATATATTTT. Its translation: CASSADGRTGNTIYF. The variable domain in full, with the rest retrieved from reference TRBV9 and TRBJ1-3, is DSGVTQTPKHLITATGQRVTLRCSPRSGDLSVYWYQQSLDQGLQFLIQYYNGEERAKGNILERFSAQQFPDLHSELNLSSLELGDSALYFCASSADGRTGNTIYFGEGSWLTVV.

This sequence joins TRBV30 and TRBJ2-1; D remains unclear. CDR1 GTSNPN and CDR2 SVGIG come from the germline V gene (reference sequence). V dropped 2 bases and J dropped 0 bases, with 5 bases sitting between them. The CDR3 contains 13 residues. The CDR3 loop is CAWSPSSYNEQFF. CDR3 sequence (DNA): TGTGCCTGGAGTCCTAGCTCCTACAATGAGCAGTTCTTC.

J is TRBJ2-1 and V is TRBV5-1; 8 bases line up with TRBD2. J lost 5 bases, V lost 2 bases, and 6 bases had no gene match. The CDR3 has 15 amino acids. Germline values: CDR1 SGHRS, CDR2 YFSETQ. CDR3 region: CASSFGGDYHNEQFF. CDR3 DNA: TGCGCCAGCAGCTTCGGGGGGGACTATCACAATGAGCAGTTCTTC.

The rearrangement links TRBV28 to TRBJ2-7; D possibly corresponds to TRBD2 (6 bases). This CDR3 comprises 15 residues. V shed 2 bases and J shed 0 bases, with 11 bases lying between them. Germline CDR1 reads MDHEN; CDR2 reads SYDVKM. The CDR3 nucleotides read TGTGCCAGCAGTTTAACGGAGGGCTACTCCTACGAGCAGTACTTC. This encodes CASSLTEGYSYEQYF.

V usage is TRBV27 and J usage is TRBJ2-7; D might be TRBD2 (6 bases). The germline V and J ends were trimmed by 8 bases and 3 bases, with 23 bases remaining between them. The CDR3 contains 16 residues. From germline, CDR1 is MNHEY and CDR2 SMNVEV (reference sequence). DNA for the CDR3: TGTGCCAGCCATCCCACCGGGACTCAGAACGACTACGAGCAGTACTTC. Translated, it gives CASHPTGTQNDYEQYF.

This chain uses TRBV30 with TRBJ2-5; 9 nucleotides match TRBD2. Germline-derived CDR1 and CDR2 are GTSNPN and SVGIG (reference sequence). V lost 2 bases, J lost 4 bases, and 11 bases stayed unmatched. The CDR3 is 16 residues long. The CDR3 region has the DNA TGTGCCTGGAGTCTTCTAGCGGGACCTGAGGTAGAGACCCAGTACTTC. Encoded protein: CAWSLLAGPEVETQYF.